This passage covers 21 T cell receptor beta chains from one sample sequenced in a study of OX40 agonist ivuxolimab in advanced cancers. TCRdb's table, derived via immunoSEQ multiplex PCR, lists solely in-frame clones and lacks some. This sample has 13,000 or so clones, with roughly four fifths found just once. Material: CD4+ or CD8+ T cells sorted from blood, obtained in a trial of the OX40 agonist ivuxolimab. The receptor set was obtained from an adult with an advanced solid tumor such as melanoma, head and neck, liver or kidney cancer.

This rearrangement joins TRBV28 to TRBJ2-2; no clear D. V lost 6 bases, J lost 0 bases, and 8 bases lay in between. The CDR3 loop spans 14 amino acids. CDR1 and CDR2 (germline): MDHEN, SYDVKM. As DNA, the CDR3 is TGTGCCAGCAGCCCGGGCCCGAACACCGGGGAGCTGTTTTTT. Translating gives CASSPGPNTGELFF.

V is TRBV9 and J is TRBJ2-5, with D perhaps TRBD1 or TRBD2 (6 bases each). The J call may be faulty, since TRBJ2-7 better matches the DNA end. Germline loops: CDR1 SGDLS, CDR2 YYNGEE. The CDR3 sequence is 16 residues long. CDR3 nucleotides: TGTGCCAGCAGCGTAGGTGTCAGGGGAAGGACTAACGAGCAGTACTTC. It specifies CASSVGVRGRTNEQYF.

The chain has TRBV6-1 and TRBJ1-2; unclear D gene. There are 12 residues in the CDR3. V was cut by 6 bases and J by 8 bases, with 13 bases left in between. The germline gives CDR1 MNHNS, CDR2 SASEGT. CDR3 loop: CASSPEGRGYTF. The CDR3 DNA reads as TGTGCCAGCAGCCCCGAGGGAAGGGGCTACACCTTC.

The table lists this clone with a few counts. The chain uses TRBV2 and TRBJ2-5; 10 bases line up with TRBD1. V lost 5 bases to trimming and J lost 0 bases; unmatched junction nucleotides: 3. Germline values: CDR1 SNHLY, CDR2 FYNNEI. This CDR3 is built from 15 residues. The CDR3 DNA reads TGTGCCAGCAGTTTGGGACAGGGGTACCAAGAGACCCAGTACTTC. Its translation is CASSLGQGYQETQYF. Together with reference TRBV2 and TRBJ2-5, the CDR3 gives the full variable domain: EPEVTQTPSHQVTQMGQEVILRCVPISNHLYFYWYRQILGQKVEFLVSFYNNEISEKSEIFDDQFSVERPDGSNFTLKIRSTKLEDSAMYFCASSLGQGYQETQYFGPGTRLLVL.

This chain links TRBV4-1 with TRBJ2-2; 9 bases fit TRBD2. V was clipped by 0 bases and J by 3 bases; unmatched bases: 2. From germline, CDR1 is MGHRA and CDR2 YSYEKL. This CDR3 is built from 16 residues. CDR3 nucleotide sequence: TGCGCCAGCAGCCAAGATCTAGCGGGGTACACCGGGGAGCTGTTTTTT. Amino acids: CASSQDLAGYTGELFF.

This clone occurred a few times. The chain links TRBV9 to TRBJ2-7; D gene unclear. The V gene lost 0 bases and the J gene lost 0 bases, with 4 bases spanning the gap. This CDR3 region has 13 residues. The germline gives CDR1 SGDLS, CDR2 YYNGEE. The CDR3, as DNA: TGTGCCAGCAGCGTAGGGAGCTCCTACGAGCAGTACTTC. This gives the protein CASSVGSSYEQYF. Complete variable domain (other parts from reference TRBV9 and TRBJ2-7): DSGVTQTPKHLITATGQRVTLRCSPRSGDLSVYWYQQSLDQGLQFLIQYYNGEERAKGNILERFSAQQFPDLHSELNLSSLELGDSALYFCASSVGSSYEQYFGPGTRLTVT.

The chain links TRBV4-2 to TRBJ2-1, with D possibly TRBD2 on 5 matching bases. The germline V gene has CDR1 LGHNA and CDR2 YNFKEQ. The V and J ends lost 0 bases and 4 bases respectively, with 13 bases between them. The CDR3 totals 16 residues. The CDR3 coding sequence is TGTGCCAGCAGCCAAGATCCCAGCGGTAAATACAATGAGCAGTTCTTC. It yields the protein CASSQDPSGKYNEQFF.

CDR3 nucleotide sequence: TGTGCCAGTAGTGCCGCCCTAGCGGTCCACAATGAGCAGTTCTTC. Protein: CASSAALAVHNEQFF. The rearrangement links TRBV19 to TRBJ2-1; 7 nucleotides match TRBD2. The germline V gene has CDR1 LNHDA and CDR2 SQIVND (reference sequence). The V and J ends lost 5 bases and 5 bases, in that order; junction bases with no gene match: 9. This CDR3 has 15 residues. Together with reference TRBV19 and TRBJ2-1, the CDR3 gives the full variable domain: DGGITQSPKYLFRKEGQNVTLSCEQNLNHDAMYWYRQDPGQGLRLIYYSQIVNDFQKGDIAEGYSVSREKKESFPLTVTSAQKNPTAFYLCASSAALAVHNEQFFGPGTRLTVL.

The rearrangement joins TRBV19 to TRBJ1-4, with D maybe TRBD1 (6 bases). CDR3 length equals 16 residues. V was clipped by 3 bases and J by 7 bases, with 18 bases between them. Looked up from germline, CDR1 is LNHDA and CDR2 is SQIVND (reference sequence). The CDR3 region is CASSIEAGAASEKLFF. The CDR3, as DNA: TGTGCCAGTAGTATTGAGGCGGGGGCGGCGAGTGAAAAACTGTTTTTT.

V and J are TRBV5-1 and TRBJ2-7; D might be TRBD2 (5 bases). The V and J ends lost 2 bases and 1 base respectively, with 10 bases between them. CDR1 SGHRS and CDR2 YFSETQ come from the germline V gene. This CDR3 region has 14 residues. CDR3: CASSFVGGSYEQYF. The CDR3 DNA is TGCGCCAGCAGCTTTGTCGGAGGATCCTACGAGCAGTACTTC.

The chain links TRBV4-2 to TRBJ1-3; D unclear. The V end lost 1 base, the J end lost 3 bases, and 10 bases lay between the germline ends. Per germline, CDR1 LGHNA and CDR2 YNFKEQ. CDR3 length equals 15 residues. The CDR3 loop reads CASSQGGGGGNTIYF. DNA for the CDR3: TGTGCCAGCAGCCAAGGGGGAGGTGGTGGAAACACCATATATTTT.

The V call is TRBV5-6, the J call TRBJ2-1; TRBD2 is a possible D gene (5 bases). Germline CDR1 reads SGHDT; CDR2 reads YYEEEE. The CDR3 contains 13 residues. Trimming shortened V by 4 bases and J by 7 bases, and 12 bases separated the two germline ends. The CDR3 reads CASSPGNINEQFF. The CDR3 region has the DNA TGTGCCAGCAGCCCCGGGAATATAAATGAGCAGTTCTTC.

The genes are TRBV28 and TRBJ1-5; 8 bases fit TRBD1. Germline-derived CDR1 and CDR2 are MDHEN and SYDVKM. The V segment lost 6 bases and the J segment 1 base; nucleotides outside the gene matches: 8. The CDR3 contains 16 residues. This chain's CDR3 is CASRENRGNSNQPQHF. CDR3 sequence (DNA): TGTGCCAGCAGGGAAAACAGGGGGAACAGCAATCAGCCCCAGCATTTT.

The J gene is TRBJ1-1, the V gene TRBV7-9; possible D gene TRBD1, 6 bases. CDR1 is SEHNR, CDR2 FQNEAQ, per germline (reference sequence). Between the trimmed V and J ends, which lost 3 bases and 5 bases, there was a span of 16 bases. This CDR3 is built from 15 residues. CDR3 nucleotide sequence: TGTGCCAGCAGCTTCGCAGGGGCCGGGCCTACTGAAGCTTTCTTT. This codes for CASSFAGAGPTEAFF.

CDR3 DNA: TGTGCCAGCAGTTCCCCGTCCTTAGACTTCCTCCCGAATGAGCAGTTCTTC. Translated, it gives CASSSPSLDFLPNEQFF. This chain joins TRBV27 and TRBJ2-1; D gene unclear. V lost 4 bases and J 7 bases, leaving 23 bases between the germline ends. This CDR3 contains 17 residues. Germline CDR1 is MNHEY and CDR2 is SMNVEV (reference sequence).

The J gene is TRBJ2-7, the V gene TRBV7-9; 7 nucleotides align to TRBD2. Germline V gene sequence: CDR1 SEHNR, CDR2 FQNEAQ (reference sequence). Trimming removed 4 bases from V and 3 bases from J; junction bases left unmatched: 6. The CDR3 has 14 residues. CDR3 DNA sequence: TGTGCCAGCAGCTCCAGGGAGGGCCACTACGAGCAGTACTTC. Protein: CASSSREGHYEQYF. Combining the CDR3 with reference TRBV7-9 and TRBJ2-7 gives the whole variable domain DTGVSQNPRHKITKRGQNVTFRCDPISEHNRLYWYRQTLGQGPEFLTYFQNEAQLEKSRLLSDRFSAERPKGSFSTLEIQRTEQGDSAMYLCASSSREGHYEQYFGPGTRLTVT.

The V call is TRBV4-1, the J call TRBJ2-2; D tentatively fits TRBD1 or TRBD2 (6 bases each). V gave up 5 bases and J gave up 3 bases, with 13 bases separating them. Germline values: CDR1 MGHRA, CDR2 YSYEKL. The CDR3 consists of 15 residues. CDR3 residues: CASSERGRDTGELFF. The DNA of the CDR3 is TGCGCCAGCAGCGAACGGGGGCGGGACACCGGGGAGCTGTTTTTT.

The gene calls are TRBV5-1 and TRBJ2-5; 12 bases align to TRBD2. The CDR3 has 16 residues. Trimming cost V 1 base and J 5 bases; bases outside gene matches: 6. The V gene's germline CDR1 is SGHRS and CDR2 YFSETQ. Here the CDR3 DNA reads TGCGCCAGCAGCTTGACTAGCGGGGGGTACGCGGAGACCCAGTACTTC. Its translation is CASSLTSGGYAETQYF.

In this sample, this clone turned up once. V and J are TRBV7-6 and TRBJ2-2; TRBD1 is a possible D gene (6 bases). The V gene's germline CDR1 is SGHVS and CDR2 FNYEAQ. The CDR3 extends over 15 amino acids. Deletions cut 3 bases from V and 0 bases from J, with 8 bases between. The CDR3 spells CASSFGTTNTGELFF. DNA for the CDR3: TGTGCCAGCAGCTTCGGGACAACGAACACCGGGGAGCTGTTTTTT.

The chain joins TRBV7-2 to TRBJ1-5; D not resolved. CDR1 is SGHTA and CDR2 is FQGNSA in the germline V gene. This CDR3 is 14 amino acids long. The ends were cut back, 2 bases at V and 3 bases at J, with 8 bases in the middle. Here the CDR3 DNA reads TGTGCCAGCAGCTTAACACCAGCCAATCAGCCCCAGCATTTT. It codes for CASSLTPANQPQHF.

V usage is TRBV9 and J usage is TRBJ1-2, with 7 bases lining up with TRBD1. Losses at the gene ends were 0 bases for V and 8 bases for J; bases not matched to a gene: 19. CDR3 length equals 18 residues. CDR1 is SGDLS and CDR2 is YYNGEE in the germline V gene. The CDR3 DNA follows: TGTGCCAGCAGCGTAGTAGGCGGGGGCAGGGGGAAAGGGTACGGCTACACCTTC. This sequence encodes CASSVVGGGRGKGYGYTF.